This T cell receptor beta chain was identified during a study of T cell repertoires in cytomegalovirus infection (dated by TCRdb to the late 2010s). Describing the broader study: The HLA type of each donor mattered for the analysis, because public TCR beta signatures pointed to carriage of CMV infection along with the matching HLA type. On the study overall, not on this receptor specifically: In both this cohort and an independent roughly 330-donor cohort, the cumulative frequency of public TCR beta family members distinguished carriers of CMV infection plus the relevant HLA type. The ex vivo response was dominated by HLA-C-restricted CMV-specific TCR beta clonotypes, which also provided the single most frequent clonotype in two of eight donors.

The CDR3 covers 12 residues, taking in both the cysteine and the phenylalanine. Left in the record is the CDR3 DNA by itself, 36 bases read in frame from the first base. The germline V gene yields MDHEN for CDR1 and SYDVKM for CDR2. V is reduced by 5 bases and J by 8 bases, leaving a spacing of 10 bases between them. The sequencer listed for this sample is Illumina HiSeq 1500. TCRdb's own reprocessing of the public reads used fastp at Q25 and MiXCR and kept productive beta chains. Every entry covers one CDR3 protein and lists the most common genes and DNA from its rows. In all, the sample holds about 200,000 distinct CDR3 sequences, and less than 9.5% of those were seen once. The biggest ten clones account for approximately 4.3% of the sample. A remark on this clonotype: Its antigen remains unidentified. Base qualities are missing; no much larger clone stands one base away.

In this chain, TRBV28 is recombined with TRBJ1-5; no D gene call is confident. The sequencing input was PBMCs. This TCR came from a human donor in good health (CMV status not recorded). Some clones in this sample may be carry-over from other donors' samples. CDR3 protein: CASSLLAEPQHF. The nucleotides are TGTGCCAGCAGTCTGCTGGCGGAGCCCCAGCATTTT.